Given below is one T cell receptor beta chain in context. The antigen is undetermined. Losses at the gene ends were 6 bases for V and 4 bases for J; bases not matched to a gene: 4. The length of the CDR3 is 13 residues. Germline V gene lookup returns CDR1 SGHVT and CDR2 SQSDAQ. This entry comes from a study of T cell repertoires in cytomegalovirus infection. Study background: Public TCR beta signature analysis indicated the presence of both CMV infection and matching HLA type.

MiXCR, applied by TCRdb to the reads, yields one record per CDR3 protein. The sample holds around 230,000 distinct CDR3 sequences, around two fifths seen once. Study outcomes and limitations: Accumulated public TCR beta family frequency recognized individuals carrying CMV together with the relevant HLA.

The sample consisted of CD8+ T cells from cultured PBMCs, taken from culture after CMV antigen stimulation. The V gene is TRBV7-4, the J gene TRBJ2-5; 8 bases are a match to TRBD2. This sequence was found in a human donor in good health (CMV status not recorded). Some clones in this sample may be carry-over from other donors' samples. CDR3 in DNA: TGTGCCAGCAGACCCGGACTAGCAGAGACCCAGTACTTC. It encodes CASRPGLAETQYF.